Listed below are T cell receptor beta chains from one sample, sequenced in a study. TCRdb recomputed calls from the RT-PCR reads with MiXCR, one row per CDR3 protein. This table has fewer than 800,000 distinct CDR3 sequences, 13% to 15% appearing once. The sample was memory CD4+ T cells from blood. These TCRs come from a female donor in good health, serving as a healthy control. Both conserved end residues are part of each CDR3. The order of the fields is J gene, D gene, V gene, CDR3 protein. The D gene is left open where the match is weak.

TRBJ2-5 TRBD1 TRBV12-3/TRBV12-4 CASSLTGQGTETQYF
TRBJ1-4 TRBD1 TRBV5-1 CASSRQGGSTNEKLFF
TRBJ2-5 TRBD1 TRBV5-1 CASSFGQGLQETQYF
TRBJ1-6 . TRBV7-2 CASSLGDRLRNSPLHF
TRBJ2-2 TRBD2 TRBV7-2 CASSFNSGANTGELFF
TRBJ2-1 TRBD2 TRBV10-3 CAISSAGRGQFF
TRBJ2-2 . TRBV20-1 CSASRQARELFF
TRBJ2-5 TRBD1 TRBV15 CATSRGTGGGETQYF
TRBJ2-7 . TRBV21-1 CASSREREFSYEQYF
TRBJ2-7 . TRBV11-2 CASSLVDWGLEQYF
TRBJ1-5 . TRBV7-9 CASSLWSGGSNQPQHF
TRBJ1-1 TRBD1 TRBV12-3/TRBV12-4 CASSPRQGAGTEAFF
TRBJ1-2 TRBD1 TRBV13 CASSLMQGVNAYTF
TRBJ2-3 TRBD1 TRBV7-9 CASSPGQGPVTDTQYF
TRBJ2-3 TRBD1 TRBV5-1 CASREQGDTDTQYF
TRBJ2-2 TRBD1 TRBV7-9 CASSRLGQGFTGELFF
TRBJ1-1 . TRBV20-1 CSADRGEIMNTEAFF
TRBJ2-5 TRBD1 TRBV7-2 CASSLVWGTGQETQYF
TRBJ2-3 . TRBV5-1 CASSLGTPSDTQYF
TRBJ1-2 . TRBV5-1 CASSQEISGYGYTF
TRBJ2-7 . TRBV7-3 CASSQGGHEQYF
TRBJ1-1 . TRBV6-5 CASSKSASESEAFF
TRBJ1-6 TRBD1 TRBV18 CASSGTENSPLHF
TRBJ1-1 . TRBV15 CATSRVGMGDTEAFF
TRBJ1-4 . TRBV11-2 CASSSRQGIILGKLFF
TRBJ2-1 TRBD2 TRBV5-1 CASSVRTSGGAGEQFF
TRBJ2-7 . TRBV7-2 CASSLDSVSYEQYF
TRBJ1-2 TRBD1 TRBV7-2 CASSRQGADYGYTF
TRBJ2-5 . TRBV7-3 CASSLNSLGTQYF
TRBJ2-7 TRBD2 TRBV10-3 CAATSGYEQYF
TRBJ2-1 . TRBV5-6 CASSFLDYFNEQFF
TRBJ1-5 . TRBV3-1 CASSQGATVNQPQHF
TRBJ1-4 . TRBV5-5 CASSLGSSAGNEKLFF
TRBJ2-1 TRBD2 TRBV7-8 CSSSLVRGGSGEQFF
TRBJ2-5 TRBD2 TRBV30 CAWGTGGETQYF
TRBJ1-6 . TRBV7-9 CASSRDGYNSPLHF
TRBJ2-4 TRBD2 TRBV6-1 CASTQWSSSGALAKNIQYF
TRBJ2-3 TRBD2 TRBV9 CASSAGTSGRATDTQYF
TRBJ2-3 . TRBV2 CASRKLPEGDTQYF
TRBJ1-2 . TRBV11-2 CASSLGRVEGYTF
TRBJ1-5 TRBD1 TRBV24-1 CATSDSKGAGNQPQHF
TRBJ2-5 . TRBV12-3/TRBV12-4 CASSRGLSNQETQYF
TRBJ1-5 . TRBV6-5 CASSAQQDQPQHF
TRBJ2-7 . TRBV24-1 CATSAGSTAREQYF
TRBJ2-5 . TRBV20-1 CSARGWGGPSQYF
TRBJ1-2 TRBD1 TRBV10-3 CAIKDRGPLVAGYTF
TRBJ2-3 TRBD2 TRBV27 CASNPHLAGGVDTQYF
TRBJ1-3 . TRBV20-1 CSANSGNTIYF
TRBJ2-7 TRBD2 TRBV7-2 CASSLRLGGGSVSREQYF
TRBJ2-5 . TRBV24-1 CATSRAGSTETQYF
TRBJ2-7 . TRBV28 CASSLPSKRGAHYEQYF
TRBJ2-7 TRBD2 TRBV18 CASSRPGLPQAEQYF
TRBJ2-5 TRBD2 TRBV10-3 CAIRGGSGPETQYF
TRBJ2-1 . TRBV12-3/TRBV12-4 CASSHAGTSHNEQFF